This TCR beta chain was sequenced in a study of Ad26.COV2.S vaccination and SARS-CoV-2 variants. Study at large: COV1001, an Ad26.COV2.S trial, supplied this vaccine-arm donor.

TCRdb's copy holds only in-frame clones and misses some; the assay was immunoSEQ multiplex PCR. The sample holds about 430,000 clones, 75% to 95% seen once. Germline V gene data show CDR1 as SEHNR and CDR2 as FQNEAQ (reference sequence). V lost 1 base and J lost 3; bases outside the gene matches: 5. The CDR3 totals 15 residues. Indicated treatment: over 15 received Ad26.COV2.S at low or high dose, single or two shots; 5 received placebo; per-sample allocation not given. On day 63 after the first injection, vaccine and placebo recipients gave samples. The sequence derives from a person between 18 and 60 years old who received the Ad26.COV2.S COVID-19 vaccine or a placebo. The source was peripheral blood, collected in a trial of Ad26.COV2.S vaccine versus placebo. The V and J genes are TRBV7-9 and TRBJ2-7; 8 nucleotides line up with TRBD1. The chain's CDR3 is CASSLETGVIYEQYF. Here the CDR3 DNA reads TGTGCCAGCAGCTTAGAGACAGGGGTTATCTACGAGCAGTACTTC.